This T cell receptor beta chain was documented in a study of T-cell reconstitution after alpha-beta-depleted transplantation in children. The V gene lost 5 bases and the J gene lost 9 bases, with 8 bases spanning the gap. CDR1 is SGHTA and CDR2 is FQGNSA in the germline V gene. The CDR3 totals 11 residues. The library targeted TCRbeta and was prepared with unique molecular identifiers. Each CDR3 protein is one row after TCRdb ran MiXCR on the PCR reads. Counted here are about 500,000 distinct CDR3 sequences, about 33% occurring once; the ten biggest clones make up approximately 2.3%. This TCR was recovered from a human donor who donated a stem cell graft to a child with aplastic anemia. The sample consisted of PBMCs from the stem cell graft donor, taken from the stem cell graft. The V gene is TRBV7-2, the J gene TRBJ1-5, with D hard to call. This CDR3 reads CASSLGGPQHF. Here the CDR3 DNA reads TGTGCCAGCAGCCTCGGAGGGCCCCAGCATTTT. The full variable domain, rest sourced from reference TRBV7-2 and TRBJ1-5, is GAGVSQSPSNKVTEKGKDVELRCDPISGHTALYWYRQSLGQGLEFLIYFQGNSAPDKSGLPSDRFSAERTGGSVSTLTIQRTQQEDSAVYLCASSLGGPQHFGDGTRLSIL.